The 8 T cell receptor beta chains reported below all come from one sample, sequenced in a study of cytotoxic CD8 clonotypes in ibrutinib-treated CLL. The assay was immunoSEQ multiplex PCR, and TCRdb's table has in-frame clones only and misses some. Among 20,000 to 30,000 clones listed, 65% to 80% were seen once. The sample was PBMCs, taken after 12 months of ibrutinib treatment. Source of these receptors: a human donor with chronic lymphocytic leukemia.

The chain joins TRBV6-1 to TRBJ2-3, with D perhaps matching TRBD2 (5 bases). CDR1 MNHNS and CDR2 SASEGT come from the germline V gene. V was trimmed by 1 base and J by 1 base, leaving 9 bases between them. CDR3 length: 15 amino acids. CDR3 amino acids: CASSEVGGGTDTQYF. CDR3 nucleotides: TGTGCCAGCAGTGAAGTCGGAGGAGGCACAGATACGCAGTATTTT.

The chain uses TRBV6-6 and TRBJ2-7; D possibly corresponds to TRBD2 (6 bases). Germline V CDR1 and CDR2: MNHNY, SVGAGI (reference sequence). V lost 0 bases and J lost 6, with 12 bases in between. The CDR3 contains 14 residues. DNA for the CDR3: TGTGCCAGCAGTTACTCTGCGGGGATGGGCGAGCAGTACTTC. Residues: CASSYSAGMGEQYF.

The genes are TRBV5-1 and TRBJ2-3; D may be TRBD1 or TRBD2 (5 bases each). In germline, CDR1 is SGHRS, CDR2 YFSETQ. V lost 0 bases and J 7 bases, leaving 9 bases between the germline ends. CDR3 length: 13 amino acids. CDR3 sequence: CASSLGGTNTQYF. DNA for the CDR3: TGCGCCAGCAGCTTGGGGGGGACGAATACGCAGTATTTT.

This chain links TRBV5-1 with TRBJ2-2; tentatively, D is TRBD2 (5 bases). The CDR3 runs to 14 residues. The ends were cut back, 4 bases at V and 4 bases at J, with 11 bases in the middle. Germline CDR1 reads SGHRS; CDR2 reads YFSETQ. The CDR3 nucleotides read TGCGCCAGCAGCAGACTACTAGTCACCGGGGAGCTGTTTTTT. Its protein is CASSRLLVTGELFF. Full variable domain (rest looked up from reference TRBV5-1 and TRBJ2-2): KAGVTQTPRYLIKTRGQQVTLSCSPISGHRSVSWYQQTPGQGLQFLFEYFSETQRNKGNFPGRFSGRQFSNSRSEMNVSTLELGDSALYLCASSRLLVTGELFFGEGSRLTVL.

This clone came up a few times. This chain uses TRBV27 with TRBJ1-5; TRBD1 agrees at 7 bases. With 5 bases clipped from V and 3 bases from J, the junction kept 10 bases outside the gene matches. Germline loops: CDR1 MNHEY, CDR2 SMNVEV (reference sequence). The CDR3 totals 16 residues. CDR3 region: CASSTSGTDLNQPQHF. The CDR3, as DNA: TGTGCCAGCAGTACCTCGGGGACAGACCTCAATCAGCCCCAGCATTTT.

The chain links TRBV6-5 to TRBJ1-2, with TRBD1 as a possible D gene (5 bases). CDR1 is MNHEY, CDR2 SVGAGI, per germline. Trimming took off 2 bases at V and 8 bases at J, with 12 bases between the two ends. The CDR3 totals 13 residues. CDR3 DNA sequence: TGTGCCAGCAGTTACACGGGACGAGGGGGCTACACCTTC. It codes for CASSYTGRGGYTF.

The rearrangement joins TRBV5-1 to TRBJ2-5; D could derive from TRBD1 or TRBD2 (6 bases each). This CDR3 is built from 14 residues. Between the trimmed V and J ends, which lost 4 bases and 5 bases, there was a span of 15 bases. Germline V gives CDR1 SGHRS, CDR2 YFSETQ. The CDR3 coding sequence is TGCGCCAGCAGCCCCGGAGGGGGGTGGGAGACCCAGTACTTC. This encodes CASSPGGGWETQYF.

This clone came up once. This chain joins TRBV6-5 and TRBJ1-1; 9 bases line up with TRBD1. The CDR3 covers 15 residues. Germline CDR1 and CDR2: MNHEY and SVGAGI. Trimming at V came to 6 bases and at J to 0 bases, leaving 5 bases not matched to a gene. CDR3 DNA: TGTGCCAGCAGAGGACAGGGGAGCATGAACACTGAAGCTTTCTTT. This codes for CASRGQGSMNTEAFF.